This record concerns one T cell receptor beta chain sequence. What it binds is unknown. Using immunoSEQ multiplex PCR, the repertoire was profiled, and TCRdb retains in-frame clones only, with some absent. The sample includes over 50,000 clones, roughly nine tenths seen only once; the top ten take about 8.3%. This specimen comes from a study of PD-1 blockade in classical Hodgkin lymphoma. Whole-study findings and limits: Newly diagnosed patients were said to have less baseline TCR diversity than healthy donors did. Researchers reported that CD4+ TCR diversity, though not CD8+, rose significantly by C4D1.

Germline V gene lookup returns CDR1 SGHRS and CDR2 YFSETQ. V shed 7 bases, J shed 4 bases, and the junction held 4 bases outside the gene matches. This CDR3 contains 14 residues. Time point in this sample: cycle 4 day 1 (C4D1), after less than 7 weeks of nivolumab. Every patient was affected by relapse after autologous stem cell transplantation, while exposure to brentuximab vedotin was not uniform. This sequence was found in a human donor with classical Hodgkin lymphoma. The sequences come from peripheral blood mononuclear cells (PBMCs), collected before the fourth cycle of nivolumab. J is TRBJ2-2 and V is TRBV5-1, with 10 bases matching TRBD2. The CDR3 DNA reads as TGCGCCAGCGCCGGGACTAGCGTCACCGGGGAGCTGTTTTTT. This encodes CASAGTSVTGELFF.